This entry concerns a single TCR beta chain. The entry originates in a study of blood T cell repertoires in COVID-19. Overall study: Specimens from acute and convalescent COVID-19 originated in the United States, Italy and Spain. From T cells, B-cell-depleted T cells, or PBMCs came the material, which was cDNA or gDNA.

Trimming removed 0 bases at V and 1 base at J, with 7 bases between. Germline loops: CDR1 SGHNT, CDR2 YYREEE (reference sequence). The CDR3 runs 14 residues. In the authors' workflow: Estimates of nucleated cell counts were drawn from the amplification of reference gene primers. Some clones are missing from TCRdb's copy, which holds only in-frame ones; the method was immunoSEQ multiplex PCR. That table supplies the V and J calls and clone size; D and trimming were determined from the DNA. The profile covers around 150,000 clones, with approximately 91% appearing a single time and roughly 2.1% taken by the ten largest.

Material: peripheral blood. The clonotype originates from a man aged 18 to 30 with acute or convalescent COVID-19. The chain carries TRBV5-4 and TRBJ1-1; D is perhaps TRBD1 (5 bases). Written as DNA, the CDR3 is TGTGCCAGCAGCTTGGAGGGGTCGAACACTGAAGCTTTCTTT. Protein product: CASSLEGSNTEAFF.